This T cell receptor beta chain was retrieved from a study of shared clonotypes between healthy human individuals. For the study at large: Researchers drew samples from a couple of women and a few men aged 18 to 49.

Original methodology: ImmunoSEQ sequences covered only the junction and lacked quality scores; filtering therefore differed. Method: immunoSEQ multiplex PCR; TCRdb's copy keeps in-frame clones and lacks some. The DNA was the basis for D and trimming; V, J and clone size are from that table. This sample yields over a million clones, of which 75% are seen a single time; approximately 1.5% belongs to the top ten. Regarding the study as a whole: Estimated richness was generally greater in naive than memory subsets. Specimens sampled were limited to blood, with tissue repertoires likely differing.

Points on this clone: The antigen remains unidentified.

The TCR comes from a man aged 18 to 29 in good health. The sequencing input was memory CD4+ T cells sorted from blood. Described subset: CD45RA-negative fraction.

The CDR3 is CASSRDLRALEQYF. The CDR3 nucleotides are TGTGCCAGCAGCCGGGATCTAAGGGCTCTCGAGCAGTACTTC. The chain uses TRBV6-5 and TRBJ2-7, with D maybe TRBD2 (5 bases). CDR1 and CDR2 (germline): MNHEY, SVGAGI. CDR3 length: 14 amino acids. V lost 6 bases and J lost 6, with 18 bases in between.